This T cell receptor (beta chain) is drawn from a study of identical twins. TCRdb recomputed calls from the 5' RACE reads with MiXCR, one row per CDR3 protein. The sample yields some 500,000 distinct CDR3 sequences, 13% to 15% seen once. The same sample was also used in a study of yellow fever vaccine responses in identical twins.

This receptor was identified in a woman aged 18-29 years in good health. The sample taken for sequencing was CD4+ T cells sorted from blood.

CDR3 sequence: CASSKQGDEQYF. For the CDR3, the DNA is TGCGCCAGCAGCAAACAGGGAGACGAGCAGTACTTC. This chain joins TRBV5-1 and TRBJ2-7; a possible D gene is TRBD1 (6 bases). Germline loops: CDR1 SGHRS, CDR2 YFSETQ. The CDR3 loop spans 12 amino acids. Trimming left V 4 bases short and J 5 bases short, with 10 bases between.